This TCR beta chain was sequenced for a study of radiotherapy plus CTLA-4 blockade in lung cancer. Trimming shortened V by 0 bases and J by 6 bases, and 6 bases separated the two germline ends. CDR3 length: 13 residues. Germline-derived CDR1 and CDR2 are LNHNV and YYDKDF (reference sequence). Generated by immunoSEQ multiplex PCR, the TCRdb table keeps only in-frame clones and is missing some. The sample has 45,000 to 55,000 clones, nearly 90% seen once; the top ten hold less than 9%. Focal radiation plus CTLA-4 blockade with ipilimumab was administered to patients who had chemo-refractory metastatic non-small-cell lung cancer.

This receptor was obtained from a human donor with non-small cell lung cancer whose response to radiotherapy plus ipilimumab could not be evaluated. The rearrangement uses TRBV15 and TRBJ1-5; D not certain. Sequences were derived from peripheral blood, sampled from a patient treated with radiotherapy plus ipilimumab. The CDR3 nucleotides read TGTGCCACCAGCAGAGATTTCGGTCAGCCCCAGCATTTT. This translates into CATSRDFGQPQHF.